These 19 T cell receptor beta chains were sequenced from one sample in a study of T cell responses to AZD1222 COVID-19 vaccine. Some clones are missing from TCRdb's copy, which holds only in-frame ones; the method was immunoSEQ multiplex PCR. Of 150,000 to 200,000 clones in the sample, around 94% were seen once. The sequencing used peripheral blood, collected on day 0 of AZD1222 vaccination. These receptors were taken from an adult in good health.

V gene TRBV5-7 combines with J gene TRBJ1-4; 8 bases align to TRBD1. Being an ORF, TRBV5-7 has a function that is uncertain. The CDR3 extends over 13 amino acids. J gave up 8 bases and V 4 bases, and 4 bases lay outside the gene matches. CDR3 in DNA: TGTGCCAGCAGCACCCGACAGGGGGAAAAACTGTTTTTT. Translation gives CASSTRQGEKLFF.

V usage is TRBV12-3 or TRBV12-4 and J usage is TRBJ2-7, with 8 bases that match TRBD2. With V trimmed by 6 bases and J by 1 base, 2 bases remained unmatched. The CDR3 extends over 13 amino acids. The CDR3 nucleotides are TGTGCCAGCAGGGGACTAGTGTCCTACGAGCAGTACTTC. Its protein product is CASRGLVSYEQYF.

This chain uses TRBV5-1 with TRBJ2-7; a weak D match, TRBD1 (5 bases). Per the germline V gene, CDR1 is SGHRS and CDR2 is YFSETQ. The CDR3 has 13 amino acids. The V gene lost 4 bases and the J gene lost 0 bases, with 8 bases spanning the gap. CDR3: CASSIGASYEQYF. Here the CDR3 DNA reads TGCGCCAGCAGCATAGGGGCCTCCTACGAGCAGTACTTC.

A word on this clone: The sample holds other DNA sequences that translate to the same CDR3. The genes are TRBV5-4 and TRBJ2-7; 13 bases agree with TRBD2. The trim removed 0 bases at V and 6 bases at J, leaving 3 bases unmatched. Germline V gene data show CDR1 as SGHNT and CDR2 as YYREEE (reference sequence). This CDR3 has 15 amino acids. CDR3 protein: CASSLGLAGGGEQYF. CDR3 DNA sequence: TGTGCCAGCAGCTTGGGACTAGCGGGAGGAGGCGAGCAGTACTTC.

The J gene is TRBJ1-5, the V gene TRBV7-8, with 10 nucleotides matching TRBD1. Germline values: CDR1 SGHVS, CDR2 FQNEAQ. V shed 5 bases and J 0 bases; nucleotides not matched to a gene: 10. CDR3 length equals 18 residues. The DNA for the CDR3 is TGTGCCAGCAGCAGCCGGGACAGGGGTCCAGGTAGCAATCAGCCCCAGCATTTT. It codes for CASSSRDRGPGSNQPQHF.

This chain connects TRBV6-6 to TRBJ1-4, with 7 bases lining up with TRBD1. V shed 3 bases and J 7 bases; nucleotides not matched to a gene: 11. Germline V gene data show CDR1 as MNHNY and CDR2 as SVGAGI (reference sequence). This CDR3 comprises 16 residues. The CDR3 DNA sequence: TGTGCCAGCAGTTATTCCGTGCTTCAGGGGGGTGAAAAACTGTTTTTT. The encoded protein is CASSYSVLQGGEKLFF.

This chain joins TRBV5-1 and TRBJ2-5; no clear D. V shed 4 bases and J shed 5 bases, with 12 bases lying between them. Germline V gene sequence: CDR1 SGHRS, CDR2 YFSETQ. This CDR3 spans 13 amino acids. DNA of the CDR3: TGCGCCAGCAGCACGGCTGTCCGGGAGACCCAGTACTTC. Its translation: CASSTAVRETQYF.

This clone was detected a few times. The sample has other DNA sequences that encode this CDR3 too. The V gene is TRBV11-2, the J gene TRBJ2-3; TRBD2 matches at 9 bases. CDR3 length: 15 amino acids. V was pared by 3 bases and J by 0 bases, with 1 base of the junction left unmatched. Looked up from germline, CDR1 is SGHAT and CDR2 is FQNNGV. The CDR3, as DNA: TGTGCCAGCAGCTTTAGCGGGAGCAGCACAGATACGCAGTATTTT. Translation: CASSFSGSSTDTQYF.

The rearrangement uses TRBV2 and TRBJ1-2, with TRBD1 matching over 7 bases. V gave up 7 bases and J gave up 3 bases; unmatched junction bases: 8. Germline CDR1 reads SNHLY; CDR2 reads FYNNEI. This CDR3 is built from 14 residues. CDR3 sequence reads: CASMSGQGDYGYTF. CDR3 DNA: TGTGCCAGCATGAGCGGGCAGGGGGACTATGGCTACACCTTC.

The chain is built from TRBV5-1 and TRBJ1-6; D unclear. There are 17 residues in the CDR3. Germline V CDR1 and CDR2: SGHRS, YFSETQ. V was pared by 4 bases and J by 8 bases, with 22 bases between. The CDR3 is CASSPYGGKTVDSPLHF. CDR3 bases: TGCGCCAGCAGCCCATATGGCGGGAAGACGGTCGATTCACCCCTCCACTTT.

The V gene is TRBV19, the J gene TRBJ1-5, with a weak D call TRBD1 (5 bases). The germline gives CDR1 LNHDA, CDR2 SQIVND (reference sequence). CDR3 length: 14 amino acids. With 5 bases removed from V and 11 bases from J, the gap between germline ends came to 19 bases. CDR3 protein: CASSSGTNPAAQHF. The DNA of the CDR3 is TGTGCCAGTAGTTCCGGGACTAATCCCGCAGCCCAGCATTTT.

This rearrangement joins TRBV14 to TRBJ2-3; TRBD1 matches 7 bases. Germline assignment: CDR1 SGHDN and CDR2 FVKESK. This CDR3 has 15 amino acids. The V segment lost 4 bases and the J segment 2 bases; nucleotides outside the gene matches: 6. The CDR3 DNA follows: TGTGCCAGCAGCCCCCGGACAGGACTCACAGATACGCAGTATTTT. Translated, it gives CASSPRTGLTDTQYF.

The rearrangement links TRBV27 to TRBJ2-7, with TRBD2 as a possible D gene (6 bases). Trimming took off 4 bases at V and 3 bases at J, with 19 bases between the two ends. The germline CDR1 and CDR2 sequences are MNHEY and SMNVEV (reference sequence). This CDR3 region has 16 residues. CDR3 bases: TGTGCCAGCAGTTCGGTGGGTCGGAGCGGGTACTACGAGCAGTACTTC. Its translation: CASSSVGRSGYYEQYF.

The chain uses TRBV7-8 and TRBJ1-3, with D unresolved. The CDR3 is 13 amino acids. Germline V CDR1 and CDR2: SGHVS, FQNEAQ. The germline V and J ends were trimmed by 3 bases and 2 bases, with 5 bases remaining between them. For the CDR3, the DNA is TGTGCCAGCAGCTTGCTTGCTGGAAACACCATATATTTT. This codes for CASSLLAGNTIYF.

The genes are TRBV7-9 and TRBJ2-7; no clear D gene. V lost 5 bases to trimming and J lost 2 bases, with 13 bases between them. This CDR3 has 14 amino acids. Germline assignment: CDR1 SEHNR and CDR2 FQNEAQ (reference sequence). In nucleotides, the CDR3 is TGTGCCAGCAGCCAGACCGGTTTTCCCTACGAGCAGTACTTC. Translated: CASSQTGFPYEQYF.

V is TRBV27 and J is TRBJ1-1; D gene ambiguous. V lost 8 bases, J lost 2 bases, and 6 bases lay in between. The CDR3 spans 11 residues. CDR1 is MNHEY and CDR2 is SMNVEV in the germline V gene (reference sequence). The CDR3 sequence: CASGLNTEAFF. For the CDR3, the DNA is TGTGCCAGCGGCTTAAACACTGAAGCTTTCTTT.

V is TRBV11-2 and J is TRBJ1-1; D perhaps matches TRBD1 (5 bases). Germline CDR1 and CDR2: SGHAT and FQNNGV. The V gene lost 4 bases and the J gene lost 1 base, with 7 bases spanning the gap. The CDR3 totals 13 residues. The CDR3 region has the DNA TGTGCCAGCAGCTGGGGGTGGAACACTGAAGCTTTCTTT. Amino acids: CASSWGWNTEAFF.

The sample holds a few counts of this clone. The V call is TRBV19, the J call TRBJ1-5; possible D gene TRBD1, 6 bases. The CDR3 has 15 residues. Germline assignment: CDR1 LNHDA and CDR2 SQIVND (reference sequence). The germline V and J ends were trimmed by 5 bases and 3 bases, with 14 bases remaining between them. DNA of the CDR3: TGTGCCAGTAGTGAAGGGGGGGAGCCCAATCAGCCCCAGCATTTT. Translation: CASSEGGEPNQPQHF.

This chain uses TRBV19 with TRBJ1-5; 7 positions agree with TRBD1. The CDR3 has 17 amino acids. Germline lookup yields CDR1 LNHDA and CDR2 SQIVND (reference sequence). Unmatched junction bases numbered 15, after V lost 7 bases and J lost 3 bases. CDR3 sequence: CASNWVGGEGNNQPQHF. CDR3 sequence (DNA): TGTGCCAGTAATTGGGTAGGGGGCGAGGGAAACAATCAGCCCCAGCATTTT.